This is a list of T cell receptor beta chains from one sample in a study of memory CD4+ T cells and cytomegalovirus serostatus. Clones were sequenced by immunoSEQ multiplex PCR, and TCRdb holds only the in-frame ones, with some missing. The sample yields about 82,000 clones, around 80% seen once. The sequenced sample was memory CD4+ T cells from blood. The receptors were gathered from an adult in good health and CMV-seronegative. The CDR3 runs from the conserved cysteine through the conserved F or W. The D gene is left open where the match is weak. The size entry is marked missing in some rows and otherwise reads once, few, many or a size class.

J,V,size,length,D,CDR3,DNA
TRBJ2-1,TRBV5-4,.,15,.,CASSGGQTTYNEQFF,TGTGCCAGCAGCGGTGGTCAGACGACCTACAATGAGCAGTTCTTC
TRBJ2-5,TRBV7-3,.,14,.,CASSAGVYQETQYF,TGTGCCAGCAGCGCTGGAGTGTACCAAGAGACCCAGTACTTC
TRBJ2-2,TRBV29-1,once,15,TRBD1,CSVVLQGAVTGELFF,TGCAGCGTTGTTTTACAGGGGGCAGTCACCGGGGAGCTGTTTTTT
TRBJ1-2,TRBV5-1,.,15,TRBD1,CASSAGTAPSLGYTF,TGCGCCAGCAGCGCGGGGACAGCACCCTCCTTAGGCTACACCTTC
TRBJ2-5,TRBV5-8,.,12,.,CASSVPRETQYF,TGTGCCAGCAGCGTCCCCAGGGAGACCCAGTACTTC
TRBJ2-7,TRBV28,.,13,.,CASEGSSSYEQYF,TGTGCCTCCGAAGGCTCGAGCTCCTACGAGCAGTACTTC
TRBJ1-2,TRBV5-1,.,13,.,CASSLRSNYGYTF,TGCGCCAGCAGCCTAAGGTCTAACTATGGCTACACCTTC
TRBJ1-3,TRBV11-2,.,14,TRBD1,CASSPDIQGDTIYF,TGTGCCAGCAGCCCCGACATACAGGGGGACACCATATATTTT
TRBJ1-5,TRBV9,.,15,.,CASSVGVDSNQPQHF,TGTGCCAGCAGCGTAGGGGTGGATAGCAATCAGCCCCAGCATTTT
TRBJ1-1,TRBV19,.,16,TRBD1,CASSIDRTGARTEAFF,TGTGCCAGTAGTATAGATCGAACAGGGGCGCGCACTGAAGCTTTCTTT
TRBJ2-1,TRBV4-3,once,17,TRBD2,CASSQDEASGGFYEQFF,TGCGCCAGCAGCCAAGATGAGGCTAGCGGGGGGTTTTATGAGCAGTTCTTC
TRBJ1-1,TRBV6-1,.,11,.,CASSESIEAFF,TGTGCCAGCAGTGAATCGATTGAAGCTTTCTTT
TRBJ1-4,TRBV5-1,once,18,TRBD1,CASSPGQGGGTTNEKLFF,TGCGCCAGCAGCCCTGGACAGGGAGGGGGAACAACTAATGAAAAACTGTTTTTT
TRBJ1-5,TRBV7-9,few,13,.,CASSKTADQPQHF,TGTGCCAGCAGTAAAACAGCGGATCAGCCCCAGCATTTT
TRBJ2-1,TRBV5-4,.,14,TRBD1,CASSSPTGNHEQFF,TGTGCCAGCAGCTCCCCGACAGGGAACCATGAGCAGTTCTTC
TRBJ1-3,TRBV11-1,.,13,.,CASSLDYRNTIYF,TGTGCCAGCAGCTTAGATTACCGGAACACCATATATTTT
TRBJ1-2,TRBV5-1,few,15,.,CASSFMPDPNYGYTF,TGCGCCAGCAGCTTTATGCCAGACCCTAACTATGGCTACACCTTC
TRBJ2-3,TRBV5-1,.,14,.,CASSFDDSTDTQYF,TGCGCCAGCAGCTTTGATGACAGCACAGATACGCAGTATTTT
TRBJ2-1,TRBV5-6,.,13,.,CASSLERRNEQFF,TGTGCCAGCAGCTTGGAAAGGCGGAATGAGCAGTTCTTC
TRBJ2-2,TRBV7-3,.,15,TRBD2,CASSPNPSGDGELFF,TGTGCCAGCAGCCCCAACCCTAGCGGGGACGGGGAGCTGTTTTTT
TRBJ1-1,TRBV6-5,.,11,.,CASSQGTEAFF,TGTGCCAGCAGTCAGGGGACAGAAGCTTTCTTT
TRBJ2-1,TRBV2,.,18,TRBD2,CASKASGGLLSSYNEQFF,TGTGCCAGCAAGGCTAGCGGGGGCCTACTCAGCTCCTACAATGAGCAGTTCTTC
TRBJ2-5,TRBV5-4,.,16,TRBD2,CASSLGRLAGRETQYF,TGTGCCAGCAGCTTGGGGCGCCTAGCGGGGAGGGAGACCCAGTACTTC
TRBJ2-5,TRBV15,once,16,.,CATSSKRWTAVETQYF,TGTGCCACCAGCAGTAAAAGGTGGACGGCGGTGGAGACCCAGTACTTC
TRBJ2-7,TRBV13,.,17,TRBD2,CASSFRTSRVLSYEQYF,TGTGCCAGCAGCTTTAGGACTAGTCGGGTTCTAAGCTACGAGCAGTACTTC
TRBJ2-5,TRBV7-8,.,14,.,CASSLVLSQETQYF,TGTGCCAGCAGCTTAGTTTTGAGCCAAGAGACCCAGTACTTC
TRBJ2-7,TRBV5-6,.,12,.,CASSLSVYEQYF,TGTGCCAGCAGCTTGTCGGTCTACGAGCAGTACTTC
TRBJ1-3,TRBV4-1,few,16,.,CASSHLGRGTGNTIYF,TGCGCCAGCAGCCACCTGGGCAGGGGAACTGGAAACACCATATATTTT
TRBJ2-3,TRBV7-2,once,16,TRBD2,CASSFLAGGHGDTQYF,TGTGCCAGCAGCTTTCTAGCGGGGGGGCATGGAGATACACAGTATTTT
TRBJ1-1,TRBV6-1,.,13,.,CASSAMAGAEAFF,TGTGCCAGCAGTGCTATGGCAGGAGCCGAAGCTTTCTTT
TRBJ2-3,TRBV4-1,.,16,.,CASSARDPRSTDTQYF,TGCGCCAGCAGCGCCAGGGACCCCCGGAGCACAGATACGCAGTATTTT
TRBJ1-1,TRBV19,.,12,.,CASSIKGVEAFF,TGTGCCAGTAGTATAAAAGGAGTCGAAGCTTTCTTT
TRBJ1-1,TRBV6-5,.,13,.,CASSYRGNTEAFF,TGTGCCAGCAGTTACCGGGGGAACACTGAAGCTTTCTTT
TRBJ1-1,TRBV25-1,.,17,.,CASSDGFKVRGNTEAFF,TGTGCCAGCAGTGATGGTTTTAAGGTCAGAGGGAACACTGAAGCTTTCTTT
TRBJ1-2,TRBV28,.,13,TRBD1,CASSPGQGYGYTF,TGTGCCAGCAGTCCAGGACAGGGGTACGGCTACACCTTC
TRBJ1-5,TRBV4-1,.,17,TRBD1,CASSRLPTGEVSQPQHF,TGCGCCAGCAGCCGCCTACCGACAGGGGAGGTGAGTCAGCCCCAGCATTTT
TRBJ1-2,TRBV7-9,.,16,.,CASSSGAVQSSYGYTF,TGTGCCAGCAGCTCCGGGGCAGTACAGAGCTCCTATGGCTACACCTTC
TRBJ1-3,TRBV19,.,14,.,CARQQPRTGNTIYF,TGTGCCAGGCAGCAGCCCAGGACTGGAAACACCATATATTTT
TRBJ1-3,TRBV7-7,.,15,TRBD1,CASSSGTASGNTIYF,TGTGCTAGCAGCTCCGGGACAGCCTCTGGAAACACCATATATTTT
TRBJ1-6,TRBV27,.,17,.,CASSFKASSQYNSPLHF,TGTGCCAGCAGTTTTAAGGCTTCAAGTCAATATAATTCACCCCTCCACTTT
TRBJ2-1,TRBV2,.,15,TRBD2,CASSGPGGGIGEQFF,TGTGCCAGCAGTGGTCCGGGAGGGGGGATAGGTGAGCAGTTCTTC
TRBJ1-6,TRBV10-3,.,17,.,CAISGQGRRSYNSPLHF,TGTGCCATCAGTGGGCAGGGGAGGCGGTCCTATAATTCACCCCTCCACTTT
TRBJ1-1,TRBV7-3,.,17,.,CASSLFGWEGRNTEAFF,TGTGCCAGCAGCTTATTTGGGTGGGAGGGAAGGAACACTGAAGCTTTCTTT
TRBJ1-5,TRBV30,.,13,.,CAWSVGVWQPQHF,TGTGCCTGGAGTGTGGGGGTTTGGCAGCCCCAGCATTTT
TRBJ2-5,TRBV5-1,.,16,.,CASSLAIQAGLETQYF,TGCGCCAGCAGCTTGGCAATACAGGCAGGGTTGGAGACCCAGTACTTC
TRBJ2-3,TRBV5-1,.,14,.,CASRDTRGGDTQYF,TGCGCCAGCAGGGACACCCGGGGAGGAGATACGCAGTATTTT
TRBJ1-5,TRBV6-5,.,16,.,CASSYSHQGTHQPQHF,TGTGCCAGCAGTTACTCCCACCAAGGTACTCATCAGCCCCAGCATTTT
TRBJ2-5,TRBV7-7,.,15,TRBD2,CASSEFSGAGETQYF,TGTGCTAGCAGCGAATTTAGCGGGGCAGGGGAGACCCAGTACTTC